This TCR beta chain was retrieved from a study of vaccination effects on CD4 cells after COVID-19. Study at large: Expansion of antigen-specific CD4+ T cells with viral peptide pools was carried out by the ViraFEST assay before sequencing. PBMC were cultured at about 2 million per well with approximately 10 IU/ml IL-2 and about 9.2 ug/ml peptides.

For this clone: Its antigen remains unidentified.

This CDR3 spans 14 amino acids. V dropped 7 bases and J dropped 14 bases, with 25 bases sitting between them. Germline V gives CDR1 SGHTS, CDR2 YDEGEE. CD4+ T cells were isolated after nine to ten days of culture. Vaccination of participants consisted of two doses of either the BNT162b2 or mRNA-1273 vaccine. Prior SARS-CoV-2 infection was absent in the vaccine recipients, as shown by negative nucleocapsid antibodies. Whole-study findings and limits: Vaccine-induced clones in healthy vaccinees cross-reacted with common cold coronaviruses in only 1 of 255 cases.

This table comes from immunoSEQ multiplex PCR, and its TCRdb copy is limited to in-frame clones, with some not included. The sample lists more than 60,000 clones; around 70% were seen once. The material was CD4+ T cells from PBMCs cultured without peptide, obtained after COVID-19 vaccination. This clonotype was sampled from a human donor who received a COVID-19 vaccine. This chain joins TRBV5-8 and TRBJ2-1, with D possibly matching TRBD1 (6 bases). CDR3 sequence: CASPFSEGTPREFF. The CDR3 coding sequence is TGTGCCAGCCCCTTTTCGGAAGGGACACCCAGGGAGTTCTTC.